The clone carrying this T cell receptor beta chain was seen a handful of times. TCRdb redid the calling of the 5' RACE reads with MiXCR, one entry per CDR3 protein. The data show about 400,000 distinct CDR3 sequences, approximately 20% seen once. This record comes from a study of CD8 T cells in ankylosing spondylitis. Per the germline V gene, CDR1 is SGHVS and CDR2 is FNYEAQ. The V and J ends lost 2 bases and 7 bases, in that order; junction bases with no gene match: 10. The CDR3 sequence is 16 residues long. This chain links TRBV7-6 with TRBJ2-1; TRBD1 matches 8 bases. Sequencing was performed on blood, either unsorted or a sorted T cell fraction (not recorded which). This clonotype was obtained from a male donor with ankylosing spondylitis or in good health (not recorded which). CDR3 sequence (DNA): TGTGCCAGCAGCTTATGGGGACAGGCTGGGGGGAATGAGCAGTTCTTC. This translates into CASSLWGQAGGNEQFF.